This record covers a single TCR beta chain. Its antigen is currently unknown. One junction end disagrees with the germline gene, perhaps due to a read error. The library came from three nested PCR rounds adapted from ARM-PCR protocols. TCRdb called the multiplex PCR reads again in MiXCR, with one record for every CDR3 protein. The sample has roughly 81,000 distinct CDR3 sequences; roughly two thirds are singletons. The source of the sample is a study of tumor and adjacent non-tumor tissue in lung cancer. Study results and limitations: Patients with more diverse tumor TCRs had worse survival.

No cell sorting was done before RNA was extracted from the tissue. This CDR3 comprises 13 residues. Germline V gene sequence: CDR1 SGHNT, CDR2 YENEEA. This clonotype was sampled from a man between 65 and 85 years old with non-small cell lung cancer. The chain links TRBV11-3 to TRBJ1-2; D is undetermined. Sample: lung tumor tissue. In DNA form, the CDR3 reads TGTACCAGCAGCTTTAGTGGAGGTGCGAGCTACACTTTC. This codes for CTSSFSGGASYTF.